This T cell receptor beta chain was recovered during a study of T cells in women clearing cervical HPV infection. The CDR3 sequence is 14 residues long. With 6 bases removed from V and 5 bases from J, the gap between germline ends came to 12 bases. Germline CDR1 is SGHRS and CDR2 is YFSETQ. With respect to this clone: The CDR3 goes on 3 residues after the read ends, and that part is filled in from the germline J gene.

TCRdb's copy holds only in-frame clones and misses some; the assay was immunoSEQ multiplex PCR. In all, the sample yields 20,000 to 30,000 clones. The sample taken for sequencing was blood buffy coat. The sequence derives from a woman between 18 and 75 years old with a cervical HPV16 infection that either progressed to CIN3+ or cleared (not recorded which). The chain employs TRBV5-1 and TRBJ1-6; D gene unclear. The CDR3 here is CASKSTEDNSPLHF. CDR3 bases read: TGCGCCAGCAAGAGTACAGAAGATAATTCACCC. The full variable domain, its missing parts supplied by reference TRBV5-1 and TRBJ1-6, is KAGVTQTPRYLIKTRGQQVTLSCSPISGHRSVSWYQQTPGQGLQFLFEYFSETQRNKGNFPGRFSGRQFSNSRSEMNVSTLELGDSALYLCASKSTEDNSPLHFGNGTRLTVT.